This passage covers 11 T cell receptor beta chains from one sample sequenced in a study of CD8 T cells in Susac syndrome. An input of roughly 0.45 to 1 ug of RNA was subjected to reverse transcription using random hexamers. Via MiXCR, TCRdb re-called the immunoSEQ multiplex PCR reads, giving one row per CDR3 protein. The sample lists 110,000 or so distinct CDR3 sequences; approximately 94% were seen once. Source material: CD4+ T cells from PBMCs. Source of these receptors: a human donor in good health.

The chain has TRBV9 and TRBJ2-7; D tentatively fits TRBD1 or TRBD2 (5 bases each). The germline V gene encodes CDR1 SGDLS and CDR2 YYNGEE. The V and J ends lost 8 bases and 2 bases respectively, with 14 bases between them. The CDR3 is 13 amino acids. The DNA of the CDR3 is TGTGCCAGAGACCGGGACCTTGCCTACGAGCAGTACTTC. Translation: CARDRDLAYEQYF.

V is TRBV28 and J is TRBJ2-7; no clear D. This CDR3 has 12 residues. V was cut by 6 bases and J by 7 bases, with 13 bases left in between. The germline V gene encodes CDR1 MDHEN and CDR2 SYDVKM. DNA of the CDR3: TGTGCCAGCAGCCCTACCCCTGGAGAGCAGTACTTC. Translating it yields CASSPTPGEQYF. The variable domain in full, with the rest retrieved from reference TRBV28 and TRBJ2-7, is DVKVTQSSRYLVKRTGEKVFLECVQDMDHENMFWYRQDPGLGLRLIYFSYDVKMKEKGDIPEGYSVSREKKERFSLILESASTNQTSMYLCASSPTPGEQYFGPGTRLTVT.

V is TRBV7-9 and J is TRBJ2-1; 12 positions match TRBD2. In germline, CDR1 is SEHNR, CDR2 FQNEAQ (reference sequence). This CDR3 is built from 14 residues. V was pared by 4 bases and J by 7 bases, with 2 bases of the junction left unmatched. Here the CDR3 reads CASSWLAGGNEQFF. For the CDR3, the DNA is TGTGCCAGCAGCTGGCTAGCGGGAGGGAATGAGCAGTTCTTC.

The CDR3 loop is CASSSSPGTRLVGEQFF. The CDR3 DNA reads as TGTGCCAGTAGCTCCTCGCCCGGGACTAGGCTCGTTGGTGAGCAGTTCTTC. The V gene is TRBV19, the J gene TRBJ2-1, with 8 positions matching TRBD2. Germline assignment: CDR1 LNHDA and CDR2 SQIVND (reference sequence). This CDR3 contains 17 residues. The junction had 19 bases not matched to a gene; V was cut back by 6 bases and J by 9 bases.

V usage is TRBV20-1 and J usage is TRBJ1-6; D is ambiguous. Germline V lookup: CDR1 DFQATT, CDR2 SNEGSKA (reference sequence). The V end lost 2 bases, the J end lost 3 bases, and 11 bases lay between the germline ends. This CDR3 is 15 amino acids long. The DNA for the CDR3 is TGCAGTGCTAGATCGGAAGGCGACTATAATTCACCCCTCCACTTT. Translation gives CSARSEGDYNSPLHF.

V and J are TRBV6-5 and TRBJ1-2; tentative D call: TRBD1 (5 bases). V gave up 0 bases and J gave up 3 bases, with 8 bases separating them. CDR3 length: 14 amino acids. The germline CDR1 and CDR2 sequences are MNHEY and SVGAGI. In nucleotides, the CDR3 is TGTGCCAGCAGTTACTCAGGGGTGCACTATGGCTACACCTTC. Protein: CASSYSGVHYGYTF.

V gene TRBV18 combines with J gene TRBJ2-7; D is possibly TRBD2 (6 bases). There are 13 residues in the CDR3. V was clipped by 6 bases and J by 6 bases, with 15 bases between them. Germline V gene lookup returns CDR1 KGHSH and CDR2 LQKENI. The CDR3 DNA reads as TGTGCCAGCTCTGCGACAATGGGGGGCGAGCAGTACTTC. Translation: CASSATMGGEQYF.

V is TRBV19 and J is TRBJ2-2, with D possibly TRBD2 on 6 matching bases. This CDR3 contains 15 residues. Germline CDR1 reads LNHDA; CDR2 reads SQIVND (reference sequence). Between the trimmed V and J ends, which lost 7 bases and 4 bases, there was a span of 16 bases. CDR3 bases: TGTGCCAGTACCCCCCAGCGGAGGGGCACCGGGGAGCTGTTTTTT. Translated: CASTPQRRGTGELFF. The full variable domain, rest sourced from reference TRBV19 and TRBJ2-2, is DGGITQSPKYLFRKEGQNVTLSCEQNLNHDAMYWYRQDPGQGLRLIYYSQIVNDFQKGDIAEGYSVSREKKESFPLTVTSAQKNPTAFYLCASTPQRRGTGELFFGEGSRLTVL.

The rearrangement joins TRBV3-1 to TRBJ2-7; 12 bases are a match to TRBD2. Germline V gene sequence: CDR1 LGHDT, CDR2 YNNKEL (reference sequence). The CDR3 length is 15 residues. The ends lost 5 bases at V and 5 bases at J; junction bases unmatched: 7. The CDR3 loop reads CASSVRLAGVDEQYF. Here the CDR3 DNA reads TGTGCCAGCAGCGTCCGACTAGCGGGAGTCGACGAGCAGTACTTC.

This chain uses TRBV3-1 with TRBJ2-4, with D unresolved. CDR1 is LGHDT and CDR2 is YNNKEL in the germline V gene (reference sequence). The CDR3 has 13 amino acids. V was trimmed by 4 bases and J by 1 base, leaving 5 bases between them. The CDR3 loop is CASSPSAKNIQYF. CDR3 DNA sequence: TGTGCCAGCAGCCCGAGCGCCAAAAACATTCAGTACTTC.

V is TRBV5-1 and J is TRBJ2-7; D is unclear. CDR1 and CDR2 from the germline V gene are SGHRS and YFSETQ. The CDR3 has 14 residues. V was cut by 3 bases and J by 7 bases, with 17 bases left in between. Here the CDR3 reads CASSSPTLGKEQYF. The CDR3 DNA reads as TGCGCCAGCAGCTCCCCTACCTTGGGGAAAGAGCAGTACTTC.